This passage covers 21 T cell receptor beta chains from one sample sequenced in a study of T cells in Graves' hyperthyroidism and ophthalmopathy. Regions amplified from RNA transcripts were the TCR beta CDR3 regions. RT-PCR in the first round (using the HTBI primer set) targeted the TCR CDR3. In TCRdb, the multiplex PCR reads were re-called with MiXCR into one record per CDR3 protein. The sample holds just over 550,000 distinct CDR3 sequences, around 42% seen once. The sequenced sample consisted of peripheral blood or thyroid tissue (not recorded which). The receptors come from a woman between 18 and 30 years old with Graves' hyperthyroidism.

This clonotype was found many times. V and J are TRBV13 and TRBJ1-1; weak D call: TRBD1 (6 bases). CDR1 and CDR2 from the germline V gene are PRHDT and FYEKMQ (reference sequence). This CDR3 region has 15 residues. Trimming removed 5 bases at V and 0 bases at J, with 13 bases between. This CDR3 is CASSPQGHVNTEAFF. CDR3 DNA sequence: TGTGCCAGCAGCCCACAGGGACACGTGAACACTGAAGCTTTCTTT.

The V gene is TRBV29-1, the J gene TRBJ1-2; 9 nucleotides align to TRBD1. CDR1 and CDR2 (germline): SQVTM, ANQGSEA. The CDR3 length is 13 residues. V lost 7 bases, J lost 6 bases, and 9 bases stayed unmatched. CDR3 coding DNA: TGCAGCGCAGCCGGGACAGGGTCGGATGGCTACACCTTC. Encoded protein: CSAAGTGSDGYTF.

This clonotype was counted many times. The chain has TRBV7-9 and TRBJ1-3, with no clear D. The CDR3 length is 13 residues. Trimming removed 0 bases at V and 6 bases at J, with 6 bases between. Per germline, CDR1 SEHNR and CDR2 FQNEAQ (reference sequence). Here the CDR3 reads CASSLALENTIYF. For the CDR3, the DNA is TGTGCCAGCAGCTTAGCGCTAGAAAACACCATATATTTT.

This clonotype turned up a few times. The chain combines TRBV7-8 with TRBJ1-4, with 7 bases lining up with TRBD1. The CDR3 spans 14 residues. The germline gives CDR1 SGHVS, CDR2 FQNEAQ. Germline trimming cut 5 bases from V and 5 bases from J; bases unmatched to any gene: 5. The CDR3 loop reads CASSRRDSNEKLFF. The CDR3 DNA reads as TGTGCCAGCAGCAGACGGGACAGCAATGAAAAACTGTTTTTT.

The chain recombines TRBV7-9 with TRBJ2-7; D not certain. V shed 3 bases and J shed 6 bases, with 24 bases lying between them. CDR1 and CDR2 (germline): SEHNR, FQNEAQ (reference sequence). This CDR3 region has 17 residues. CDR3 bases: TGTGCCAGCAGCTTGGGTTCTACCGGGTGGTCTGGTGGCGAGCAGTACTTC. The encoded protein is CASSLGSTGWSGGEQYF.

This clonotype was seen ten or more times. V is TRBV7-8 and J is TRBJ1-1; 7 bases line up with TRBD1. The CDR3 consists of 16 residues. Trimming took 5 bases from V and 0 from J; bases not matched to a gene: 9. Germline V gene lookup returns CDR1 SGHVS and CDR2 FQNEAQ. The CDR3 here is CASSRGGGGMNTEAFF. In nucleotides, the CDR3 is TGTGCCAGCAGCCGGGGAGGGGGCGGAATGAACACTGAAGCTTTCTTT.

This clonotype was observed at least ten times. The CDR3 region has the DNA TGTGCCACCAGTGACCCGGGGGGGGACCAGTATTTT. Residues: CATSDPGGDQYF. V usage is TRBV24-1 and J usage is TRBJ2-3; 8 nucleotides agree with TRBD2. CDR1 and CDR2 (germline): KGHDR, SFDVKD. The CDR3 consists of 12 residues. V was pared by 4 bases and J by 12 bases, with 5 bases of the junction left unmatched.

This clonotype was picked up a small number of times. The chain joins TRBV6-5 to TRBJ1-3; D gene uncertain. The germline CDR1 and CDR2 sequences are MNHEY and SVGAGI. This CDR3 has 14 residues. The germline V and J ends were trimmed by 0 bases and 3 bases, with 6 bases remaining between them. CDR3 DNA sequence: TGTGCCAGCAGTTACTCGGGCAGTGGAAACACCATATATTTT. Amino acids: CASSYSGSGNTIYF.

The chain combines TRBV24-1 with TRBJ1-5, with D unresolved. This CDR3 region has 12 residues. V gave up 7 bases and J gave up 5 bases, with 8 bases separating them. Germline V gives CDR1 KGHDR, CDR2 SFDVKD. As DNA, the CDR3 is TGTGCCACCAGAGGAAGGGATCAGCCCCAGCATTTT. It yields the protein CATRGRDQPQHF.

The chain carries TRBV7-2 and TRBJ1-1; D is ambiguous. CDR3 length: 15 amino acids. Per the germline V gene, CDR1 is SGHTA and CDR2 is FQGNSA. V lost 2 bases to trimming and J lost 4 bases, with 14 bases between them. As DNA, the CDR3 is TGTGCCAGCAGCTTATCTTCACTCAGGACCACTGAAGCTTTCTTT. Its protein is CASSLSSLRTTEAFF.

V is TRBV29-1 and J is TRBJ1-3; D is unresolved. V lost 7 bases and J lost 0, with 7 bases in between. This CDR3 has 12 amino acids. Germline CDR1 and CDR2: SQVTM and ANQGSEA. The CDR3 loop is CSGIDSGNTIYF. The CDR3 nucleotides read TGCAGCGGGATTGACTCTGGAAACACCATATATTTT.

The gene calls are TRBV11-2 and TRBJ1-4; no definite D call. V was clipped by 1 base and J by 10 bases, with 10 bases between them. Germline values: CDR1 SGHAT, CDR2 FQNNGV. This CDR3 region has 13 residues. The CDR3 DNA follows: TGTGCCAGCAGCTTAGTTTTCGCGACAAAACTGTTTTTT. Amino acids: CASSLVFATKLFF. The variable domain in full, with the rest retrieved from reference TRBV11-2 and TRBJ1-4, is EAGVAQSPRYKIIEKRQSVAFWCNPISGHATLYWYQQILGQGPKLLIQFQNNGVVDDSQLPKDRFSAERLKGVDSTLKIQPAKLEDSAVYLCASSLVFATKLFFGSGTQLSVL.

J is TRBJ2-7 and V is TRBV19; 9 nucleotides match TRBD1. J lost 5 bases, V lost 4 bases, and 9 bases had no gene match. Germline V gives CDR1 LNHDA, CDR2 SQIVND (reference sequence). CDR3 size: 15 residues. The chain's CDR3 is CASSTPGQGINEQYF. Written as DNA, the CDR3 is TGTGCCAGTAGTACACCAGGACAGGGGATAAACGAGCAGTACTTC.

This clonotype was picked up a small number of times. The J gene is TRBJ1-1, the V gene TRBV20-1; 8 bases agree with TRBD1. The length of the CDR3 is 13 residues. J gave up 4 bases and V 6 bases, and 7 bases lay outside the gene matches. Germline CDR1 and CDR2: DFQATT and SNEGSKA (reference sequence). The CDR3 DNA reads TGCAGTGCCGGACAGGGTTTGAGCACTGAAGCTTTCTTT. Protein: CSAGQGLSTEAFF.

The chain joins TRBV29-1 to TRBJ2-5; D might be TRBD1 or TRBD2, each matching 5 bases. V lost 8 bases and J 7 bases, leaving 20 bases between the germline ends. The CDR3 runs to 13 residues. Germline CDR1 and CDR2: SQVTM and ANQGSEA. The chain's CDR3 is CSSEARGRGTQYF. DNA for the CDR3: TGCAGCAGTGAAGCGAGGGGTCGGGGGACCCAGTACTTC.

In regard to this clonotype: This could be a read error, since a much larger clone is one nucleotide away. The chain employs TRBV25-1 and TRBJ1-2, with D tentatively TRBD1 (6 bases). Trimming took 4 bases from V and 5 from J, leaving 14 bases between them. Germline CDR1 is MGHDK and CDR2 is SYGVNS. The CDR3 has 14 amino acids. The CDR3 reads CASSGGGPAYGYTF. The CDR3 DNA follows: TGTGCCAGCAGTGGGGGGGGCCCTGCATATGGCTACACCTTC.

This clonotype was recorded at least ten times. The J gene is TRBJ1-2, the V gene TRBV29-1; D uncertain. CDR3 length: 12 residues. The V gene lost 5 bases and the J gene lost 7 bases, with 14 bases spanning the gap. Germline CDR1 is SQVTM and CDR2 is ANQGSEA. This chain's CDR3 is CSVSVLASGYTF. CDR3 sequence (DNA): TGCAGCGTTTCTGTTTTGGCCTCTGGCTACACCTTC.

The CDR3, as DNA: TGCAGTGCTAGATGGGCCTCCTACAATGAGCAGTTCTTC. It codes for CSARWASYNEQFF. The chain combines TRBV20-1 with TRBJ2-1; D is ambiguous. Germline CDR1 is DFQATT and CDR2 is SNEGSKA (reference sequence). The CDR3 consists of 13 residues. Trimming left V 2 bases short and J 0 bases short, with 5 bases between.

V usage is TRBV7-9 and J usage is TRBJ2-5, with 9 bases matching TRBD2. Trimming cost V 6 bases and J 0 bases; bases outside gene matches: 5. Per the germline V gene, CDR1 is SEHNR and CDR2 is FQNEAQ (reference sequence). This CDR3 contains 15 residues. The CDR3 loop reads CASSASSGDQETQYF. In DNA, the CDR3 is TGTGCCAGCAGTGCCTCTAGCGGGGACCAAGAGACCCAGTACTTC.

This clonotype was seen a handful of times. This rearrangement joins TRBV2 to TRBJ2-7, with TRBD1 identical over 7 bases. The CDR3 is 14 residues long. CDR1 SNHLY and CDR2 FYNNEI come from the germline V gene. After removal of 4 bases from V and 0 bases from J, the junction contained 3 bases not matched to a gene. The CDR3 DNA reads TGTGCCAGCAGTGTGGACAGGACCTCCTACGAGCAGTACTTC. It encodes CASSVDRTSYEQYF.

This clonotype has at least ten counts. V usage is TRBV7-9 and J usage is TRBJ2-7, with D hard to call. This CDR3 is built from 14 residues. V lost 3 bases, J lost 2 bases, and 11 bases lay in between. Germline V gene lookup returns CDR1 SEHNR and CDR2 FQNEAQ (reference sequence). As DNA, the CDR3 is TGTGCCAGCAGCTTGTCCCACAACCCCTACGAGCAGTACTTC. The encoded protein is CASSLSHNPYEQYF.